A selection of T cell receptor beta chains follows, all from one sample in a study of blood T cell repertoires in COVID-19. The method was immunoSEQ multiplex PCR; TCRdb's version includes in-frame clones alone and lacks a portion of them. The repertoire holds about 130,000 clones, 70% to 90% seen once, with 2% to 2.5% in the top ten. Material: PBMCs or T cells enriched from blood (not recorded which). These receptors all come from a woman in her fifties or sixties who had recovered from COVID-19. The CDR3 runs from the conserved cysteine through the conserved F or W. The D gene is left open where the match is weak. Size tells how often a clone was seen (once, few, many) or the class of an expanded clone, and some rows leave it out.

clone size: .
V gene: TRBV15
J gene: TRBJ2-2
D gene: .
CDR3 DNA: TGTGCCACCAGCCTCACAGATTCGAACACCGGGGAGCTGTTTTTT
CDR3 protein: CATSLTDSNTGELFF

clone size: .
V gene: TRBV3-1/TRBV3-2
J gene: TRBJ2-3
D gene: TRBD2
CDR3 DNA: TGTGCCAGCAGCCGCCCTAGCGGCAACACAGATACGCAGTATTTT
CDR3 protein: CASSRPSGNTDTQYF

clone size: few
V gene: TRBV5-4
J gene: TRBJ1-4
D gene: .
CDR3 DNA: TGTGCCAGCAGCCCGGGGGGGGGCTATGAAAAACTGTTTTTT
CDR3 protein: CASSPGGGYEKLFF

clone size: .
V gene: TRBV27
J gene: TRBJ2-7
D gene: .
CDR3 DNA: TGTGCCAGCAGTTTATCGTTCCGGGGTCGTTCCTACGAGCAGTACTTC
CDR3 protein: CASSLSFRGRSYEQYF

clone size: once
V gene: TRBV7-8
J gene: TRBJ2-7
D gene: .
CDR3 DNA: TGTGCCAGCAGCAAGACAGTAAGCTCCTACGAGCAGTACTTC
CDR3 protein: CASSKTVSSYEQYF

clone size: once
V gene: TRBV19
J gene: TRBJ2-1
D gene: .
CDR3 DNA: TGTGCCAGTAGTAGGGCAGGGGACTACAATGAGCAGTTCTTC
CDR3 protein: CASSRAGDYNEQFF

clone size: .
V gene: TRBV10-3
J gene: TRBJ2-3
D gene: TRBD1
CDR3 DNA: TGTGCCATCAGTGGGGGACAGGGGATGAGCACAGATACGCAGTATTTT
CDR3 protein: CAISGGQGMSTDTQYF

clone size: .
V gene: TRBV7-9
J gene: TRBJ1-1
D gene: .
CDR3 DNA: TGTGCCAGCAGTAGGAGAGAGAACACTGAAGCTTTCTTT
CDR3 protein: CASSRRENTEAFF

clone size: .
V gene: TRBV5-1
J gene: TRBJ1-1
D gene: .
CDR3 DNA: TGCGCCAGCAGCGAGGGCAGTGACACTGAAGCTTTCTTT
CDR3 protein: CASSEGSDTEAFF

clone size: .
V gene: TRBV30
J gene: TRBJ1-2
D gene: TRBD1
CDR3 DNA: TGTGCCTGGTACAGGGGTGCAGTGTCTGGCTACACCTTC
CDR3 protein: CAWYRGAVSGYTF

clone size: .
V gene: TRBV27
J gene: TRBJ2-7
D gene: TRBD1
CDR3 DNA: TGTGCCAGCAGTCCACTATTAACAGGGGGATCCTACGAGCAGTACTTC
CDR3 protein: CASSPLLTGGSYEQYF

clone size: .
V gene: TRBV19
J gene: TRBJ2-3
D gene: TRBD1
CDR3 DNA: TGTGCCAGTAGTACCGGGACAGGGGGCGGAGGGGATACGCAGTATTTT
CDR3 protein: CASSTGTGGGGDTQYF

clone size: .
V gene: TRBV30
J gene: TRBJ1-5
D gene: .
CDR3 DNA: TGTGCCTGGAGCCCCTTTCGAGATCAGCCCCAGCATTTT
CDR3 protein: CAWSPFRDQPQHF

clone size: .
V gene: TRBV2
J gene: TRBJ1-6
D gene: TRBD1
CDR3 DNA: TGTGCCAGCAGAGGACAGGGGTTGAATTCACCCCTCCACTTT
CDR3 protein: CASRGQGLNSPLHF

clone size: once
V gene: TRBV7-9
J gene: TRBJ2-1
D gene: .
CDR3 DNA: TGTGCCAGCACAGGGCTAGCGTTTTACAATGAGCAGTTCTTC
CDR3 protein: CASTGLAFYNEQFF

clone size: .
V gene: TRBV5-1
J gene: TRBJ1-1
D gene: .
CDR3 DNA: TGCGCCAGCAGCTATACAGCCGGGAACACTGAAGCTTTCTTT
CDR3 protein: CASSYTAGNTEAFF

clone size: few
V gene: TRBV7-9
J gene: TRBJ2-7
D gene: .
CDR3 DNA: TGTGCCAGCAGCTTTCAGGGCTCCTACGAGCAGTACTTC
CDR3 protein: CASSFQGSYEQYF

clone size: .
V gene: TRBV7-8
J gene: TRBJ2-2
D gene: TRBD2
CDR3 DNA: TGTGCCAGCAGCTTAGGGTTCGGACTAGCGGGGGGCACCGGGGAGCTGTTTTTT
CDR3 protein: CASSLGFGLAGGTGELFF

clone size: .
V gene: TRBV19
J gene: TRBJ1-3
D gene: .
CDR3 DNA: TGTGCCAGTAGTGATACTTTCAGGCAACTCTCTGGAAACACCATATATTTT
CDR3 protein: CASSDTFRQLSGNTIYF

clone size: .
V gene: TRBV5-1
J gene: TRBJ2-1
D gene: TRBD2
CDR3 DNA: TGCGCCAGCACCCGGGGGGGATCATACAATGAGCAGTTCTTC
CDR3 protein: CASTRGGSYNEQFF

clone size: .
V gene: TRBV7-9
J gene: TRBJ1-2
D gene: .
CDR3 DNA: TGTGCCAGCAGCTTTTCTACAGTCTCTAACTATGGCTACACCTTC
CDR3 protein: CASSFSTVSNYGYTF

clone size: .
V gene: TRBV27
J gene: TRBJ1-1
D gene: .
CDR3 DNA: TGTGCCAGCAGTTTTAGTACCTCGGGGACTGAAGCTTTCTTT
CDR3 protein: CASSFSTSGTEAFF

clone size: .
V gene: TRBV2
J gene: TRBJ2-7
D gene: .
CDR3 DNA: TGTGCCGTCGCAGGGGCCAGCTCCTACGAGCAGTACTTC
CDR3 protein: CAVAGASSYEQYF

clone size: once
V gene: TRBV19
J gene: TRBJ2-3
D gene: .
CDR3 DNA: TGTGCCAGTTCCTTGGACTCGGGCCCAGATACGCAGTATTTT
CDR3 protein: CASSLDSGPDTQYF

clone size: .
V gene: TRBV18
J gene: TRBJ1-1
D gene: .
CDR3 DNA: TGTGCCAGCTCACCAGGGGGCCATGAGGGGACTGAAGCTTTCTTT
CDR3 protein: CASSPGGHEGTEAFF

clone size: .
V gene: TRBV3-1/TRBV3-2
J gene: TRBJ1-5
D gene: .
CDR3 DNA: TGTGCCAGCAGCCAAGGACAGAGCAATCAGCCCCAGCATTTT
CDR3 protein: CASSQGQSNQPQHF

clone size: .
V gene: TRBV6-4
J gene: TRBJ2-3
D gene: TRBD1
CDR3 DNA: TGTGCCAGCAGTCCATCCTGGACAGGGGATTCTCCAGATACGCAGTATTTT
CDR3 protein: CASSPSWTGDSPDTQYF

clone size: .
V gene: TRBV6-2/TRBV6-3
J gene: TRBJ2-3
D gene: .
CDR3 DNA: TGTGCCAGCAGTCCGATCCAAGGGGCGCGATCCACAGATACGCAGTATTTT
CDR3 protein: CASSPIQGARSTDTQYF

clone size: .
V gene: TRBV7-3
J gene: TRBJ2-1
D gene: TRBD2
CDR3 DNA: TGTGCCAGCAGCTTAAGCCTAGCGGGGGGTGCCTACAATGAGCAGTTCTTC
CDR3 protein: CASSLSLAGGAYNEQFF

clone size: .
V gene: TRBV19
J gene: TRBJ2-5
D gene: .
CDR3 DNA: TGTGCCAGTAGACACAGGGAAGAGACCCAGTACTTC
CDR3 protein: CASRHREETQYF

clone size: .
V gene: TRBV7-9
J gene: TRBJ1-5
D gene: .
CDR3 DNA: TGTGCCAGCAGCTTAGGGCAGTTATATAGCAATCAGCCCCAGCATTTT
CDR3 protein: CASSLGQLYSNQPQHF

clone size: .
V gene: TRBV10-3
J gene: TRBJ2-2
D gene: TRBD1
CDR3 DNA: TGTGCCATCAGTGAGTCCGGACAGGGCCGGGCCGGGGAGCTGTTTTTT
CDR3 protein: CAISESGQGRAGELFF

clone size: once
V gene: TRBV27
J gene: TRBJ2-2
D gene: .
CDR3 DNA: TGTGCCAGCAGCCGTGACAGTTACGGGGAGCTGTTTTTT
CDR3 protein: CASSRDSYGELFF

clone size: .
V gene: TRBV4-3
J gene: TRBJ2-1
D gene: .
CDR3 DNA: TGCGCCAGCAGCCAGGACTATAGGGGGCTGGGCAATGAGCAGTTCTTC
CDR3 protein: CASSQDYRGLGNEQFF

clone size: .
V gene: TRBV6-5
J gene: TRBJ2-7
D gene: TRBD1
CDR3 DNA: TGTGCCAGCAGTTCCCAGGGGGCGGAATCCTACGAGCAGTACTTC
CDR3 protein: CASSSQGAESYEQYF

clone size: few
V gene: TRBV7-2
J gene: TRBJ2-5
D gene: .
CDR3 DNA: TGTGCCAGCAGCTTCCAAAGGGGGCAAGAGACCCAGTACTTC
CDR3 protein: CASSFQRGQETQYF

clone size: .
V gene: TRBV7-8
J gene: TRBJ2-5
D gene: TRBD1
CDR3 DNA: TGTGCCAGCAGCTTAGAACAACCCGGGACAGGGACGGAGACCCAGTACTTC
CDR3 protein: CASSLEQPGTGTETQYF

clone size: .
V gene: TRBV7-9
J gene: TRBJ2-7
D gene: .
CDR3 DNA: TGTGCCAGCAGCTTAGGTAGAGGCGAGCAGTACTTC
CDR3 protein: CASSLGRGEQYF

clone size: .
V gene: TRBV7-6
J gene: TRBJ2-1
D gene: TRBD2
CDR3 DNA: TGTGCCAGCAGCTTTGAGGTTGGCGGGGGACCCCACAATGAGCAGTTCTTC
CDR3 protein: CASSFEVGGGPHNEQFF

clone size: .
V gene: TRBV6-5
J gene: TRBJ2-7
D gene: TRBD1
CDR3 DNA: TGTGCCAGCAGGAGCGGGACAGGGGTAGAAGAGCAGTACTTC
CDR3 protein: CASRSGTGVEEQYF

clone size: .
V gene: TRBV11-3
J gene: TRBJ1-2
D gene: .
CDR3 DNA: TGTGCCAGCAGCTTAGACAGGGGCGACTATGGCTACACCTTC
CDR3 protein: CASSLDRGDYGYTF

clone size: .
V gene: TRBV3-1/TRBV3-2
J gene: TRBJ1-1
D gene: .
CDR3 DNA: TGTGCCAGCAGCCAAAGGCACAGTGAAGCTTTCTTT
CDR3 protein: CASSQRHSEAFF

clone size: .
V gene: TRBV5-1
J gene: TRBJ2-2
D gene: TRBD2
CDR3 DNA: TGCGCCAGCAGCCCTCCCGAAAGCGGGGGGGCCGGGGAGCTGTTTTTT
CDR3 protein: CASSPPESGGAGELFF

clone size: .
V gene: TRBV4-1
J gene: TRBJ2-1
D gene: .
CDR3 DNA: TGCGCCAGCAGCCCCCCTGGCGGCGGGGGCCCTCCCTACAATGAGCAGTTCTTC
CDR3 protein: CASSPPGGGGPPYNEQFF

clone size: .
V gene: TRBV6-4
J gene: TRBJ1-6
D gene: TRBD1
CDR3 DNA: TGTGCCAGCAGTCCGGGACAGGGATCTTCACCCCTCCACTTT
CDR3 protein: CASSPGQGSSPLHF